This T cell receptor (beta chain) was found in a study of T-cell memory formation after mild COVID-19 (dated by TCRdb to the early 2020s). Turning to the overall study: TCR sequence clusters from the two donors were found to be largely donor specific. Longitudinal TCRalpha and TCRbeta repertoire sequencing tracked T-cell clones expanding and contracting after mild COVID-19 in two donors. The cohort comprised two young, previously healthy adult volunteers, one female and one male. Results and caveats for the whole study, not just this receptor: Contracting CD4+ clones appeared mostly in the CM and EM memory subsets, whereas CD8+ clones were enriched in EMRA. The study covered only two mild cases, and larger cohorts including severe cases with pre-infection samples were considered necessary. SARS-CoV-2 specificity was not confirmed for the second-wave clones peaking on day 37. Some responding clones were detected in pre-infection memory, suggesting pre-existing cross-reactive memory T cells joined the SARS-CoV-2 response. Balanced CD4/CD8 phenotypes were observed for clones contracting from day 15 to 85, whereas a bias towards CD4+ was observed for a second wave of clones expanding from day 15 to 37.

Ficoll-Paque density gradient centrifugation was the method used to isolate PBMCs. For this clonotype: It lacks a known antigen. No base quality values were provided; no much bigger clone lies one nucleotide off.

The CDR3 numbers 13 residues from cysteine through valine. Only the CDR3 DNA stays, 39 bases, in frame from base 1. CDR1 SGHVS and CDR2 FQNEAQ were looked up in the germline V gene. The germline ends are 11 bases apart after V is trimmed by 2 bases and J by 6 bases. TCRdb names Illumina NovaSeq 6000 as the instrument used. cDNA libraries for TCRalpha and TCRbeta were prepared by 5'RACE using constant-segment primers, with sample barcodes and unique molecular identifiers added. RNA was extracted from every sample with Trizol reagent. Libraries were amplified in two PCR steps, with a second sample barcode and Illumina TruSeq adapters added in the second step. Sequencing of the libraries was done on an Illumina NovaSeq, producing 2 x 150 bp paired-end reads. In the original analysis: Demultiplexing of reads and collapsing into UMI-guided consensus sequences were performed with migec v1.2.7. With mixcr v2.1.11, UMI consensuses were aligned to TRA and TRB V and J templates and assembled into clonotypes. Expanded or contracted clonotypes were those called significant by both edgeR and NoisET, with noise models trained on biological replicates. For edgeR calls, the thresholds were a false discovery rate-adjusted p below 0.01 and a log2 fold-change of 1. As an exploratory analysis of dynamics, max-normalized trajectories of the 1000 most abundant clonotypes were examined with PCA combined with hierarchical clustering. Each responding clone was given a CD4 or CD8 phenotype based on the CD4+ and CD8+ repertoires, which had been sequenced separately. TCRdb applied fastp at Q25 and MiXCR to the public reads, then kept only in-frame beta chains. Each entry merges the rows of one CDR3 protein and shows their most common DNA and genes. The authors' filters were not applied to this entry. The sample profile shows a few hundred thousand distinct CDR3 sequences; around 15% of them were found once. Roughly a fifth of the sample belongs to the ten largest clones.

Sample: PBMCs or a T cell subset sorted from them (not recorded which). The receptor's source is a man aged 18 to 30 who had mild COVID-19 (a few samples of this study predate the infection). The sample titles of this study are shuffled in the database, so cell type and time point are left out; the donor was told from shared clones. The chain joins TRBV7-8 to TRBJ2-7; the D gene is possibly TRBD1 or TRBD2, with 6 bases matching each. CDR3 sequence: CASSLNREVEQYV. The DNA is TGTGCCAGCAGCTTAAACAGGGAGGTCGAGCAGTACGTC.